This T cell receptor beta chain comes out of a study of identical twins. Regarding the study as a whole: Among out-of-frame alpha sequences shared by twins, low generation probability occurred in excess. These conclusions were based on statistical analysis (cross-sectional, not following the same donors).

The V segment lost 2 bases and the J segment 5 bases; nucleotides outside the gene matches: 8. The CDR3 runs to 15 residues. CDR1 and CDR2 (germline): SGHTA, FQGNSA. Worth noting for this clonotype: Its antigen is currently unknown.

Each cDNA held unique molecular identifiers, and template switching gave it a universal primer site. In TCRdb, the 5' RACE reads were re-called with MiXCR into one record per CDR3 protein. This sample carries around 530,000 distinct CDR3 sequences, 13% to 15% of them seen once, and the ten largest clones take around 0.4%. These data were also filed under a second study, of yellow fever vaccine responses in identical twins. That report adds: Twins reportedly had a vaccine T cell response that seemed partly convergent, partly personalized.

The sequence was obtained from a woman aged 18-29 years in good health. V usage is TRBV7-2 and J usage is TRBJ2-5; 7 positions agree with TRBD1. Sequencing used CD4+ T cells sorted from blood. The CDR3 sequence is CASSLRDPRGETQYF. CDR3 in DNA: TGTGCCAGCAGCTTAAGGGACCCCAGGGGGGAGACCCAGTACTTC.